These 18 T cell receptor beta chains were all obtained from the same sample, sequenced in a study of T cell responses to AZD1222 COVID-19 vaccine. The protocol was immunoSEQ multiplex PCR, while the TCRdb copy is restricted to in-frame clones and leaves out a portion. The sample contains tens of thousands of clones, approximately 88% of which appear only once. Sequencing was performed on peripheral blood, taken on day 0 of AZD1222 vaccination. All receptors derive from an adult in good health.

The rearrangement uses TRBV3-1 (or the pseudogene TRBV3-2) and TRBJ2-2; D gene ambiguous. The CDR3 covers 15 residues. The V gene's germline CDR1 is LGHDT and CDR2 YNNKEL (reference sequence). Deletions cut 2 bases from V and 6 bases from J, with 13 bases between. The CDR3 nucleotides read TGTGCCAGCAGCCAAACCCGGGTAAGGGCCGGGGAGCTGTTTTTT. Translating gives CASSQTRVRAGELFF.

This clone showed up just once. V usage is TRBV7-2 and J usage is TRBJ2-7; 9 bases match TRBD1. J gave up 1 base and V 0 bases, and 7 bases lay outside the gene matches. The CDR3 covers 17 residues. From germline, CDR1 is SGHTA and CDR2 FQGNSA. CDR3 amino acids: CASSLAGQGPRSYEQYF. CDR3 bases: TGTGCCAGCAGCTTAGCCGGACAGGGGCCGAGATCCTACGAGCAGTACTTC.

As DNA, the CDR3 is TGTGCCAGCTCACCCAGGACAGGGGAGGACGAGCAGTACTTC. It encodes CASSPRTGEDEQYF. V and J are TRBV18 and TRBJ2-7; 9 bases align to TRBD1. V dropped 3 bases and J dropped 5; count of bases not matched to a gene: 5. Germline values: CDR1 KGHSH, CDR2 LQKENI. The CDR3 consists of 14 residues.

The chain uses TRBV3-1 (or the pseudogene TRBV3-2) and TRBJ1-1; D not certain. The ends were cut back, 4 bases at V and 4 bases at J, with 7 bases in the middle. CDR3 length: 12 amino acids. CDR1 and CDR2 (germline): LGHDT, YNNKEL (reference sequence). The CDR3, as DNA: TGTGCCAGCAGCCGAGAGGGCACTGAAGCTTTCTTT. Encoded protein: CASSREGTEAFF.

This clone was seen only once. The chain couples TRBV19 to TRBJ2-1; D gene uncertain. There are 15 residues in the CDR3. Deletions cut 2 bases from V and 6 bases from J, with 14 bases between. Germline CDR1 reads LNHDA; CDR2 reads SQIVND (reference sequence). The CDR3 nucleotides are TGTGCCAGTAGTATACCGGGTAGTTTGGGCAATGAGCAGTTCTTC. It encodes CASSIPGSLGNEQFF.

This chain links TRBV30 with TRBJ2-5; the D is unclear. This CDR3 spans 13 amino acids. The germline CDR1 and CDR2 sequences are GTSNPN and SVGIG (reference sequence). V was trimmed by 2 bases and J by 0 bases, leaving 7 bases between them. The CDR3 DNA reads TGTGCCTGGAGTAATCAGAACCAAGAGACCCAGTACTTC. It translates to CAWSNQNQETQYF.

V gene TRBV6-6 combines with J gene TRBJ1-1; 7 bases agree with TRBD1. CDR1 MNHNY and CDR2 SVGAGI come from the germline V gene (reference sequence). V lost 2 bases to trimming and J lost 4 bases; unmatched junction nucleotides: 7. This CDR3 is 15 amino acids long. The CDR3 DNA follows: TGTGCCAGCAGTTACCCTTTACAGGGGCGCACTGAAGCTTTCTTT. Residues: CASSYPLQGRTEAFF.

This chain links TRBV29-1 with TRBJ1-4; D not resolved. The CDR3 covers 11 residues. Germline V gene lookup returns CDR1 SQVTM and CDR2 ANQGSEA. CDR3 sequence (DNA): TGCCTGGCTCAGTATAATGAAAAACTGTTTTTT. It specifies CLAQYNEKLFF.

The chain uses TRBV9 and TRBJ2-1; 8 positions match TRBD2. V lost 2 bases and J lost 1; bases outside the gene matches: 2. CDR1 and CDR2 from the germline V gene are SGDLS and YYNGEE. The CDR3 has 15 residues. CDR3 region: CASSVREGSYNEQFF. DNA of the CDR3: TGTGCCAGCAGCGTTCGGGAGGGTTCCTACAATGAGCAGTTCTTC.

J is TRBJ2-1 and V is TRBV7-2; the D gene is possibly TRBD2 (6 bases). The CDR3 covers 15 residues. Germline V lookup: CDR1 SGHTA, CDR2 FQGNSA. V was trimmed by 8 bases and J by 6 bases, leaving 20 bases between them. CDR3 bases: TGTGCCAGCTCCCCGGGCGGGACGCGGCTCAATGAGCAGTTCTTC. Translated, it gives CASSPGGTRLNEQFF.

The chain links TRBV4-2 to TRBJ2-7, with D possibly matching TRBD2 (7 bases). CDR1 is LGHNA, CDR2 YNFKEQ, per germline. Trimming stripped 5 bases from V and 3 bases from J, with 23 bases between. The CDR3 runs to 17 residues. CDR3 in amino acids: CASSSGLRGRGGYEQYF. The CDR3 DNA reads as TGTGCCAGCAGCTCCGGGCTCAGGGGAAGGGGGGGCTACGAGCAGTACTTC.

The chain employs TRBV19 and TRBJ1-2; 7 nucleotides line up with TRBD1. The V and J ends lost 7 bases and 6 bases, in that order; junction bases with no gene match: 5. Germline CDR1 is LNHDA and CDR2 is SQIVND (reference sequence). This CDR3 contains 12 residues. CDR3 region: CASNTGEDGYTF. The CDR3 DNA follows: TGTGCCAGTAATACAGGGGAGGATGGCTACACCTTC.

The chain is built from TRBV5-1 and TRBJ1-1; possibly TRBD1 for D (5 bases). This CDR3 contains 14 residues. CDR1 and CDR2 from the germline V gene are SGHRS and YFSETQ. V was cut by 0 bases and J by 1 base, with 7 bases left in between. CDR3 residues: CASSLEGSNTEAFF. In DNA form, the CDR3 reads TGCGCCAGCAGCTTGGAGGGGTCGAACACTGAAGCTTTCTTT.

J is TRBJ1-6 and V is TRBV11-3, with 8 positions matching TRBD1. The germline V gene has CDR1 SGHNT and CDR2 YENEEA. The CDR3 extends over 17 amino acids. The V gene end was trimmed by 3 bases and the J gene end by 1 base; junction bases not matched to a gene: 5. The CDR3, as DNA: TGTGCCAGCAGCTTCGGACAGGGTGGATCCTATAATTCACCCCTCCACTTT. It codes for CASSFGQGGSYNSPLHF.

This chain connects TRBV6-4 to TRBJ2-1; D is undetermined. The V gene's germline CDR1 is MRHNA and CDR2 SNTAGT. V lost 3 bases, J lost 0 bases, and 12 bases lay in between. CDR3 length equals 16 residues. The CDR3 DNA sequence: TGTGCCAGCAGTGAATTCTACCGGAGCTCCTACAATGAGCAGTTCTTC. This translates into CASSEFYRSSYNEQFF.

The J gene is TRBJ1-3, the V gene TRBV21-1; the DNA was not used to check the table's D call, TRBD1. TRBV21-1 is recorded as a pseudogene. The CDR3 has 15 residues. CDR3 sequence reads: CASSFRTSSGNTIYF. The CDR3 nucleotides read TGTGCCAGCAGCTTCCGTACCAGCTCTGGAAACACCATATATTTT.

This clone was seen only once. V gene TRBV7-2 combines with J gene TRBJ2-7; D not certain. This CDR3 is 12 amino acids long. In germline, CDR1 is SGHTA, CDR2 FQGNSA. Trimming took off 3 bases at V and 3 bases at J, with 6 bases between the two ends. This chain's CDR3 is CASSLNLYEQYF. The DNA for the CDR3 is TGTGCCAGCAGCTTGAACCTCTACGAGCAGTACTTC.

J is TRBJ2-1 and V is TRBV18, with 10 nucleotides matching TRBD2. Germline lookup yields CDR1 KGHSH and CDR2 LQKENI. CDR3 length: 16 amino acids. V lost 3 bases to trimming and J lost 5 bases; unmatched junction nucleotides: 7. CDR3 in amino acids: CASSPFTSGTHNEQFF. The CDR3 nucleotides are TGTGCCAGCTCACCCTTCACTAGCGGGACGCACAATGAGCAGTTCTTC.